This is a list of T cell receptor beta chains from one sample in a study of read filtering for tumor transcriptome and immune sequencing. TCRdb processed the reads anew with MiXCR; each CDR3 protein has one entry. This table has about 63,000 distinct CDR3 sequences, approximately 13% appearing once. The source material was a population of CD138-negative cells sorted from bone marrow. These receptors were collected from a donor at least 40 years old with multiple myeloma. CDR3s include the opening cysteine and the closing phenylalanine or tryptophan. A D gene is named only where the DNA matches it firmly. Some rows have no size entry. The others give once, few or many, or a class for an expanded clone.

CDR3 protein: CASSLMENTEAFF
CDR3 DNA: TGTGCCAGCAGCTTAATGGAAAACACTGAAGCTTTCTTT
clone size: many
V gene: TRBV7-3
D gene: -
J gene: TRBJ1-1

CDR3 protein: CASSQGLAGVGGDEQFF
CDR3 DNA: TGTGCCAGCAGCCAGGGACTAGCGGGAGTGGGAGGGGATGAGCAGTTCTTC
clone size: many
V gene: TRBV7-3
D gene: TRBD2
J gene: TRBJ2-1

CDR3 protein: CSVGDGGSQPQHF
CDR3 DNA: TGCAGCGTTGGGGACGGGGGGAGTCAGCCCCAGCATTTT
clone size: -
V gene: TRBV29-1
D gene: -
J gene: TRBJ1-5

CDR3 protein: CASRPRTGRSNQPQHF
CDR3 DNA: TGTGCCAGCAGACCCCGGACAGGGAGAAGCAATCAGCCCCAGCATTTT
clone size: many
V gene: TRBV6-5
D gene: TRBD1
J gene: TRBJ1-5

CDR3 protein: CASSYGLTAYEQYF
CDR3 DNA: TGTGCCAGCAGTTACGGTCTAACGGCCTACGAGCAGTACTTC
clone size: few
V gene: TRBV6-2/TRBV6-3
D gene: -
J gene: TRBJ2-7

CDR3 protein: CAWSRTPGQGTDTQYF
CDR3 DNA: TGTGCCTGGAGTCGGACCCCGGGACAGGGCACAGATACGCAGTATTTT
clone size: many
V gene: TRBV30
D gene: TRBD1
J gene: TRBJ2-3

CDR3 protein: CSEQRADLPEAFF
CDR3 DNA: TGCAGCGAGCAAAGGGCCGACCTACCTGAAGCTTTCTTT
clone size: many
V gene: TRBV29-1
D gene: -
J gene: TRBJ1-1

CDR3 protein: CASSLGSSGSGTDTQYF
CDR3 DNA: TGCGCCAGCAGCCTGGGCTCTAGCGGGAGTGGTACAGATACGCAGTATTTT
clone size: -
V gene: TRBV5-1
D gene: TRBD2
J gene: TRBJ2-3

CDR3 protein: CSVWDIGPSGANVLTF
CDR3 DNA: TGCAGCGTATGGGACATCGGCCCCTCTGGGGCCAACGTCCTGACTTTC
clone size: -
V gene: TRBV29-1
D gene: -
J gene: TRBJ2-6

CDR3 protein: CASSQSDTRYEQYF
CDR3 DNA: TGTGCCAGCAGCCAGAGTGACACCCGATACGAGCAGTACTTC
clone size: -
V gene: TRBV7-8
D gene: -
J gene: TRBJ2-7

CDR3 protein: CASRPPGAGANVLTF
CDR3 DNA: TGTGCCAGCAGACCCCCTGGTGCTGGGGCCAACGTCCTGACTTTC
clone size: many
V gene: TRBV6-2/TRBV6-3
D gene: -
J gene: TRBJ2-6

CDR3 protein: CASSPAVRVGRLAGGDEQFF
CDR3 DNA: TGTGCCAGCAGTCCCGCGGTCCGGGTGGGGAGACTAGCGGGAGGGGATGAGCAGTTCTTC
clone size: many
V gene: TRBV12-3/TRBV12-4
D gene: TRBD2
J gene: TRBJ2-1

CDR3 protein: CASSTGSSGANVLTF
CDR3 DNA: TGTGCCAGTAGTACGGGGAGCTCTGGGGCCAACGTCCTGACTTTC
clone size: many
V gene: TRBV19
D gene: -
J gene: TRBJ2-6

CDR3 protein: CSVQEGVMNTEAFF
CDR3 DNA: TGCAGCGTTCAAGAGGGGGTCATGAACACTGAAGCTTTCTTT
clone size: -
V gene: TRBV29-1
D gene: -
J gene: TRBJ1-1